This T cell receptor beta chain was sequenced during a study of Graves' ophthalmopathy and Graves' hyperthyroidism. About the study: No treatment had been given when peripheral blood was collected at initial diagnosis. Study-level points and caveats: Blood shared most expanded thyroid clonotypes above 0.001 frequency.

For this clonotype: Its specificity is unknown.

All donors with ophthalmopathy were recorded as having moderate-to-severe activity, CAS ≥3, NOSPECS ≥4 and a duration under 3 months. Isolation of PBMCs was performed using about 9 ml of fresh peripheral blood. The study amplified TCR beta CDR3 regions using RNA transcripts. Scientists carried out first-round RT-PCR using HTBI primers and then a second-round multiplex PCR. Via MiXCR, TCRdb re-called the multiplex PCR reads, giving one row per CDR3 protein. The sample carries 650,000 to 800,000 distinct CDR3 sequences, 35% to 50% recorded once. CDR1 and CDR2 (germline): KGHSH, LQKENI. The CDR3 consists of 16 residues. Trimming shortened V by 8 bases and J by 0 bases, and 20 bases separated the two germline ends.

The sequence came from an adult man with Graves' ophthalmopathy. Sequencing was carried out using peripheral blood. This chain links TRBV18 with TRBJ2-7; D gene ambiguous. The CDR3 DNA sequence: TGTGCCAGCACCCCCCGGCGGACGATATCCTCCTACGAGCAGTACTTC. This gives the protein CASTPRRTISSYEQYF.